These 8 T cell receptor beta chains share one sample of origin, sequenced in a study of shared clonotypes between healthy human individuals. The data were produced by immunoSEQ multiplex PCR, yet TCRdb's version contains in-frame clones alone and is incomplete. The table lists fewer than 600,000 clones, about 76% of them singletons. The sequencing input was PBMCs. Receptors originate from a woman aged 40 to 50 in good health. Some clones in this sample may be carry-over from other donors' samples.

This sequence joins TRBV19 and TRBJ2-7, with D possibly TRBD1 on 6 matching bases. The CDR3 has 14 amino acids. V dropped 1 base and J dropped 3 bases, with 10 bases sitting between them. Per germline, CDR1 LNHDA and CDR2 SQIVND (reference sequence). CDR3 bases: TGTGCCAGTAGTATAGGGACAGCTGTCTACGAGCAGTACTTC. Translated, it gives CASSIGTAVYEQYF.

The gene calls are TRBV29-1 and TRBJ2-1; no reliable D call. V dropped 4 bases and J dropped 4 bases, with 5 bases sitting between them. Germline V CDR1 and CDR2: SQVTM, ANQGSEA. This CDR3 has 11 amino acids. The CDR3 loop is CSVVQYNEQFF. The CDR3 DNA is TGCAGCGTTGTCCAGTACAATGAGCAGTTCTTC.

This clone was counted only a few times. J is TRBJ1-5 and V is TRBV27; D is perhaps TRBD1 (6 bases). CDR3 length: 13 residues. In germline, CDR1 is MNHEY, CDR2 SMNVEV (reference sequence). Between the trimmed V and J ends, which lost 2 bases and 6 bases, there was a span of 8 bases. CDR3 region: CASSLNRAQPQHF. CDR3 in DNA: TGTGCCAGCAGTTTAAACAGGGCTCAGCCCCAGCATTTT.

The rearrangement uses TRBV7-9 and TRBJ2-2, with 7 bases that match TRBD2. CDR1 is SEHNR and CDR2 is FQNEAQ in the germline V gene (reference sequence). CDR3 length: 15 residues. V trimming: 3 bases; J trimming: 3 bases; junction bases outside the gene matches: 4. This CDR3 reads CASSFRLADTGELFF. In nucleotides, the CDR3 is TGTGCCAGCAGCTTTAGACTAGCCGACACCGGGGAGCTGTTTTTT. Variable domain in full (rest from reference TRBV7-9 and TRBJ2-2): DTGVSQNPRHKITKRGQNVTFRCDPISEHNRLYWYRQTLGQGPEFLTYFQNEAQLEKSRLLSDRFSAERPKGSFSTLEIQRTEQGDSAMYLCASSFRLADTGELFFGEGSRLTVL.

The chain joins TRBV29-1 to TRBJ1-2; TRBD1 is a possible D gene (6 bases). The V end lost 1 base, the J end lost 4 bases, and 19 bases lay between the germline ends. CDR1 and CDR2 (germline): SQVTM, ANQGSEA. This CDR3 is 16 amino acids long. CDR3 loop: CSVEGGGSDVAYGYTF. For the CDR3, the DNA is TGCAGCGTTGAAGGAGGGGGGTCGGACGTGGCCTATGGCTACACCTTC.

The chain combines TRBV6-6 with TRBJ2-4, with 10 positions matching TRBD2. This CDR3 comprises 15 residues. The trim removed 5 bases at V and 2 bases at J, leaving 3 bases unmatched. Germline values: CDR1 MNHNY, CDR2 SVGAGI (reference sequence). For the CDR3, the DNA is TGTGCCAGCAGTGATAGCGGGAGGCCCAAAAACATTCAGTACTTC. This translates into CASSDSGRPKNIQYF.

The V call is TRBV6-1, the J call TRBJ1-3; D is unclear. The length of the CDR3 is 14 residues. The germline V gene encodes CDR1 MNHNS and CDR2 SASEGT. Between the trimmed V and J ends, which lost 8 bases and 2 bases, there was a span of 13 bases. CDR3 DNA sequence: TGTGCCAGCGGACCGGGCGTAACTGGAAACACCATATATTTT. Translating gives CASGPGVTGNTIYF.

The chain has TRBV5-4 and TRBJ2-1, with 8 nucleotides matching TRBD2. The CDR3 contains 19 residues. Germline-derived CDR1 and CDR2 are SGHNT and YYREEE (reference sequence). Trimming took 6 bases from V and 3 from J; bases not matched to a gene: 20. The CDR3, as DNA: TGTGCCAGCACAGTCTTACCGGGAGGGCCCTCGATTAACTACAATGAGCAGTTCTTC. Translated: CASTVLPGGPSINYNEQFF.